These T cell receptor beta chains were read from a single sample in a study of blood T cell repertoires in COVID-19. Assay: immunoSEQ multiplex PCR; the TCRdb copy retains only in-frame clones and omits some. The data contain about 160,000 clones, 70% to 90% of them singletons. Sequencing used peripheral blood. The receptors shown here come from a woman aged 45-60 years with COVID-19, enrolled during active disease. CDR3s include the opening cysteine and the closing phenylalanine or tryptophan. A D gene is named only where the DNA matches it firmly. Some rows have no size entry. The others give once, few or many, or a class for an expanded clone.

d_call: TRBD1; clone_size: NA; j_call: TRBJ1-2; v_call: TRBV6-5; cdr3_aa: CASSSPGQGGYGYTF; cdr3_nt: TGTGCCAGCAGTTCACCGGGACAGGGGGGGTATGGCTACACCTTC
d_call: TRBD1; clone_size: NA; j_call: TRBJ2-2; v_call: TRBV25-1; cdr3_aa: CASSELDRGHTGELFF; cdr3_nt: TGTGCCAGCAGTGAGTTAGACAGGGGGCACACCGGGGAGCTGTTTTTT
d_call: NA; clone_size: NA; j_call: TRBJ2-7; v_call: TRBV7-9; cdr3_aa: CASNSGTYEQYF; cdr3_nt: TGTGCCAGCAACTCAGGGACCTACGAGCAGTACTTC
d_call: TRBD1; clone_size: NA; j_call: TRBJ1-2; v_call: TRBV13; cdr3_aa: CASSLSLTGGRGYTF; cdr3_nt: TGTGCCAGCAGCTTATCGTTAACAGGGGGACGGGGCTACACCTTC
d_call: NA; clone_size: NA; j_call: TRBJ2-7; v_call: TRBV7-6; cdr3_aa: CASMGAGYEQYF; cdr3_nt: TGTGCCAGCATGGGGGCCGGTTACGAGCAGTACTTC
d_call: NA; clone_size: NA; j_call: TRBJ1-1; v_call: TRBV5-1; cdr3_aa: CASKDRSRTFF; cdr3_nt: TGCGCCAGCAAAGACAGGTCTAGGACTTTCTTT
d_call: TRBD2; clone_size: NA; j_call: TRBJ2-5; v_call: TRBV5-4; cdr3_aa: CASSFAAVAGGTETQYF; cdr3_nt: TGTGCCAGCAGCTTCGCCGCGGTAGCGGGGGGGACAGAGACCCAGTACTTC
d_call: NA; clone_size: NA; j_call: TRBJ2-3; v_call: TRBV6-1; cdr3_aa: CASSDKTSTDTQYF; cdr3_nt: TGTGCCAGCAGTGACAAGACTAGCACAGATACGCAGTATTTT
d_call: NA; clone_size: NA; j_call: TRBJ2-3; v_call: TRBV28; cdr3_aa: CASSSSSYRTDTQYF; cdr3_nt: TGTGCCAGCTCGAGTTCCTCTTATCGCACAGATACGCAGTATTTT
d_call: TRBD1; clone_size: NA; j_call: TRBJ1-2; v_call: TRBV5-4; cdr3_aa: CASSKTRDRVLGYTF; cdr3_nt: TGTGCCAGCAGCAAAACTCGGGACAGGGTGTTGGGCTACACCTTC
d_call: NA; clone_size: NA; j_call: TRBJ1-5; v_call: TRBV27; cdr3_aa: CASRQGPNQPQHF; cdr3_nt: TGTGCCAGCAGACAGGGACCGAATCAGCCCCAGCATTTT
d_call: NA; clone_size: NA; j_call: TRBJ1-1; v_call: TRBV7-2; cdr3_aa: CASSLGARGFSTEAFF; cdr3_nt: TGTGCCAGCAGCTTAGGTGCCAGGGGTTTTAGCACTGAAGCTTTCTTT
d_call: TRBD1; clone_size: NA; j_call: TRBJ1-1; v_call: TRBV6-1; cdr3_aa: CASSEVFTGGFGTEAFF; cdr3_nt: TGTGCCAGCAGTGAAGTTTTTACAGGGGGTTTTGGCACTGAAGCTTTCTTT
d_call: NA; clone_size: NA; j_call: TRBJ1-4; v_call: TRBV5-8; cdr3_aa: CASSRVYEKLFF; cdr3_nt: TGTGCCAGCAGCCGGGTGTACGAAAAACTGTTTTTT
d_call: NA; clone_size: NA; j_call: TRBJ2-3; v_call: TRBV11-1; cdr3_aa: CASSTPQSWGTDTQYF; cdr3_nt: TGTGCCAGCAGCACCCCACAGAGCTGGGGCACAGATACGCAGTATTTT
d_call: NA; clone_size: NA; j_call: TRBJ1-2; v_call: TRBV5-1; cdr3_aa: CASSFAGVLDYGYTF; cdr3_nt: TGCGCCAGCAGCTTTGCGGGCGTGCTTGACTATGGCTACACCTTC
d_call: NA; clone_size: NA; j_call: TRBJ1-4; v_call: TRBV5-1; cdr3_aa: CASSLEGRGEKLFF; cdr3_nt: TGCGCCAGCAGCTTGGAGGGGAGGGGTGAAAAACTGTTTTTT
d_call: NA; clone_size: NA; j_call: TRBJ2-5; v_call: TRBV5-8; cdr3_aa: CASSPLRGALEPQETQYF; cdr3_nt: TGTGCCAGCAGCCCTCTACGGGGGGCCCTAGAACCCCAAGAGACCCAGTACTTC
d_call: NA; clone_size: NA; j_call: TRBJ2-7; v_call: TRBV5-8; cdr3_aa: CASSLHGVSYEQYF; cdr3_nt: TGTGCCAGCAGCTTGCACGGTGTCTCCTACGAGCAGTACTTC
d_call: TRBD2; clone_size: NA; j_call: TRBJ2-1; v_call: TRBV19; cdr3_aa: CASSPAARTSGNLF; cdr3_nt: TGTGCCAGTAGTCCGGCCGCTCGGACTAGCGGGAATCTCTTC
d_call: TRBD2; clone_size: many; j_call: TRBJ2-1; v_call: TRBV2; cdr3_aa: CASRPGLAVYNEQFF; cdr3_nt: TGTGCCAGCAGACCGGGACTAGCGGTATACAATGAGCAGTTCTTC
d_call: TRBD2; clone_size: NA; j_call: TRBJ2-3; v_call: TRBV28; cdr3_aa: CASLAGGSTDTQYF; cdr3_nt: TGTGCCAGTTTAGCGGGGGGGAGCACAGATACGCAGTATTTT
d_call: TRBD2; clone_size: NA; j_call: TRBJ2-7; v_call: TRBV2; cdr3_aa: CASTPGGGEQYF; cdr3_nt: TGTGCCAGCACCCCGGGGGGGGGCGAGCAGTACTTC
d_call: TRBD1; clone_size: NA; j_call: TRBJ2-7; v_call: TRBV10-2; cdr3_aa: CASRDRRLGEQYF; cdr3_nt: TGCGCCAGCCGGGACAGGCGCCTCGGCGAGCAGTACTTC
d_call: TRBD2; clone_size: NA; j_call: TRBJ2-3; v_call: TRBV3-1/TRBV3-2; cdr3_aa: CASSQSGGLVDTQYF; cdr3_nt: TGTGCCAGCAGCCAATCGGGGGGGCTGGTAGATACGCAGTATTTT
d_call: NA; clone_size: NA; j_call: TRBJ1-4; v_call: TRBV5-4; cdr3_aa: CASSFQNNEKLFF; cdr3_nt: TGTGCCAGCAGCTTTCAGAATAATGAAAAACTGTTTTTT
d_call: TRBD2; clone_size: NA; j_call: TRBJ2-3; v_call: TRBV3-1/TRBV3-2; cdr3_aa: CASSQDENRLAGGQGADTQYF; cdr3_nt: TGTGCCAGCAGCCAAGACGAGAATAGGCTAGCGGGGGGGCAAGGTGCAGATACGCAGTATTTT
d_call: NA; clone_size: NA; j_call: TRBJ1-2; v_call: TRBV30; cdr3_aa: CAWNGGSGGYTF; cdr3_nt: TGTGCCTGGAACGGGGGAAGCGGTGGCTACACCTTC
d_call: TRBD1; clone_size: few; j_call: TRBJ2-2; v_call: TRBV5-1; cdr3_aa: CASSYTGGNTGELFF; cdr3_nt: TGCGCCAGCAGCTACACAGGGGGGAACACCGGGGAGCTGTTTTTT
d_call: NA; clone_size: NA; j_call: TRBJ1-1; v_call: TRBV21-1; cdr3_aa: CASSGTGGDWVNTEAFF; cdr3_nt: TGTGCCAGCAGCGGGACAGGGGGTGACTGGGTGAACACTGAAGCTTTCTTT
d_call: TRBD1; clone_size: NA; j_call: TRBJ1-4; v_call: TRBV12-5; cdr3_aa: CASGTPAGGSNEKLFF; cdr3_nt: TGTGCTAGTGGTACGCCCGCAGGGGGCTCTAATGAAAAACTGTTTTTT
d_call: NA; clone_size: NA; j_call: TRBJ2-4; v_call: TRBV27; cdr3_aa: CASSVTGNIQYF; cdr3_nt: TGTGCCAGCAGTGTTACAGGGAACATTCAGTACTTC
d_call: TRBD1; clone_size: NA; j_call: TRBJ2-7; v_call: TRBV10-3; cdr3_aa: CAIRPTGGLGEQYF; cdr3_nt: TGTGCCATCAGACCGACAGGGGGCTTGGGCGAGCAGTACTTC
d_call: TRBD2; clone_size: NA; j_call: TRBJ2-7; v_call: TRBV5-1; cdr3_aa: CASSLAGAGGYEQYF; cdr3_nt: TGCGCCAGCAGCTTGGCCGGAGCGGGGGGTTACGAGCAGTACTTC
d_call: TRBD1; clone_size: NA; j_call: TRBJ1-5; v_call: TRBV19; cdr3_aa: CASRQGDQPQHF; cdr3_nt: TGTGCCAGTAGACAGGGGGATCAGCCCCAGCATTTT
d_call: NA; clone_size: NA; j_call: TRBJ2-2; v_call: TRBV12-1; cdr3_aa: CASSHPGQGALRDTGELFF; cdr3_nt: TGTGCCAGCAGCCATCCGGGACAGGGGGCATTGAGGGACACCGGGGAGCTGTTTTTT
d_call: TRBD1; clone_size: NA; j_call: TRBJ2-7; v_call: TRBV5-4; cdr3_aa: CATSSRDSLYEQYF; cdr3_nt: TGTGCCACCTCCTCCCGGGACAGCTTGTACGAGCAGTACTTC
d_call: TRBD1; clone_size: NA; j_call: TRBJ2-1; v_call: TRBV19; cdr3_aa: CASSPGQGAYNEQFF; cdr3_nt: TGTGCCAGTAGTCCCGGTCAGGGGGCCTACAATGAGCAGTTCTTC
d_call: NA; clone_size: NA; j_call: TRBJ2-5; v_call: TRBV30; cdr3_aa: CAWSRQGGETQYF; cdr3_nt: TGTGCCTGGAGCAGACAGGGAGGAGAGACCCAGTACTTC
d_call: NA; clone_size: NA; j_call: TRBJ1-4; v_call: TRBV11-2; cdr3_aa: CASSPGREFLNEKLFF; cdr3_nt: TGTGCCAGCAGTCCGGGACGGGAGTTTCTTAATGAAAAACTGTTTTTT
d_call: TRBD2; clone_size: NA; j_call: TRBJ2-5; v_call: TRBV4-1; cdr3_aa: CASSHGTSGEQETQYF; cdr3_nt: TGCGCCAGCAGCCATGGCACTAGCGGGGAGCAAGAGACCCAGTACTTC
d_call: NA; clone_size: NA; j_call: TRBJ1-5; v_call: TRBV19; cdr3_aa: CASRHSGRTLYQPQHF; cdr3_nt: TGTGCCAGTAGGCATTCAGGGCGAACCCTTTATCAGCCCCAGCATTTT
d_call: NA; clone_size: NA; j_call: TRBJ2-2; v_call: TRBV28; cdr3_aa: CASSRGINTGELFF; cdr3_nt: TGTGCCAGCAGTCGGGGAATCAACACCGGGGAGCTGTTTTTT
d_call: NA; clone_size: NA; j_call: TRBJ1-1; v_call: TRBV3-1/TRBV3-2; cdr3_aa: CASSQAGTQTEAFF; cdr3_nt: TGTGCCAGCAGCCAAGCCGGGACACAAACTGAAGCTTTCTTT
d_call: NA; clone_size: NA; j_call: TRBJ2-5; v_call: TRBV7-2; cdr3_aa: CASSFAGSQETQYF; cdr3_nt: TGTGCCAGCAGCTTCGCGGGGTCCCAAGAGACCCAGTACTTC
d_call: TRBD2; clone_size: NA; j_call: TRBJ2-3; v_call: TRBV4-1; cdr3_aa: CASSQIAGPTDTQYF; cdr3_nt: TGCGCCAGCAGCCAAATAGCGGGGCCCACAGATACGCAGTATTTT
d_call: NA; clone_size: NA; j_call: TRBJ2-5; v_call: TRBV4-1; cdr3_aa: CASSQDRVQETQYF; cdr3_nt: TGCGCCAGCAGCCAAGACAGGGTCCAAGAGACCCAGTACTTC
d_call: NA; clone_size: NA; j_call: TRBJ2-1; v_call: TRBV4-1; cdr3_aa: CASSQEGHLGNEQFF; cdr3_nt: TGCGCCAGCAGCCAAGAAGGACACTTAGGCAATGAGCAGTTCTTC